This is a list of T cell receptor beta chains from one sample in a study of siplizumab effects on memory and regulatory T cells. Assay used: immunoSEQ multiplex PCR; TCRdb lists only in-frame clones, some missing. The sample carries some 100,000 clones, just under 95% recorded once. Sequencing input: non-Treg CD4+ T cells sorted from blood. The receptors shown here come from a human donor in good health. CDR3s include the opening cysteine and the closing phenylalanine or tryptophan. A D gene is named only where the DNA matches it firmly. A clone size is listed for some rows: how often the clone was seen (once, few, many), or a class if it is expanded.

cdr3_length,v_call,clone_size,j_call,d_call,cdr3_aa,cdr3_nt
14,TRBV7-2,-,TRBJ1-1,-,CASSLEPARTEAFF,TGTGCCAGCAGCTTAGAGCCCGCGCGAACTGAAGCTTTCTTT
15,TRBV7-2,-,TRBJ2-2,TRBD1,CASRRDRVTSGELFF,TGTGCCAGCAGGCGGGACAGGGTTACATCCGGGGAGCTGTTTTTT
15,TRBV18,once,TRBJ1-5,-,CASSPPAGGNQPQHF,TGTGCCAGCTCACCACCGGCCGGGGGCAATCAGCCCCAGCATTTT
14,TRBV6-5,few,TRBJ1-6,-,CASSYGGGNSPLHF,TGTGCCAGCAGTTACGGCGGGGGGAATTCACCCCTCCACTTT
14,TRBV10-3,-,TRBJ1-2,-,CAISAGDTNYGYTF,TGTGCCATCAGTGCCGGGGATACTAACTATGGCTACACCTTC
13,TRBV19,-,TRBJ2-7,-,CASSVQGSYEQYF,TGTGCCAGTAGTGTCCAGGGGTCCTACGAGCAGTACTTC
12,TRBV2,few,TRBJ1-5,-,CASSGDLEAQHF,TGTGCCAGCAGTGGGGATTTAGAGGCCCAGCATTTT
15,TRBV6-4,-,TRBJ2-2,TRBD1,CASSTGTGDTGELFF,TGTGCCAGCAGTACCGGGACAGGGGACACCGGGGAGCTGTTTTTT
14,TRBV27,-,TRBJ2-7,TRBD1,CASSPGQGAFGQYF,TGTGCCAGCAGTCCGGGACAGGGGGCGTTTGGGCAGTACTTC
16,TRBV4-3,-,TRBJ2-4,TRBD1,CASSHADRGAGNIQYF,TGCGCCAGCAGCCACGCGGACAGGGGGGCAGGGAACATTCAGTACTTC
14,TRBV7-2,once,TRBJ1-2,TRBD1,CASSSTGQESGYTF,TGTGCCAGCAGTTCGACGGGACAGGAGAGTGGCTACACCTTC
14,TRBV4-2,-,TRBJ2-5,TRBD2,CASSQDGRGETQYF,TGTGCCAGCAGCCAAGACGGGAGGGGTGAGACCCAGTACTTC